What follows are 20 T cell receptor beta chains derived from one specimen sequenced in a study of OX40 agonist ivuxolimab in advanced cancers. Measured with immunoSEQ multiplex PCR; TCRdb has only the in-frame clones, and not every one. Here the sample spans approximately 22,000 clones, 65% to 85% being singletons. Material: CD4+ or CD8+ T cells sorted from blood, obtained in a trial of the OX40 agonist ivuxolimab. These receptors came from an adult with an advanced solid tumor such as melanoma, head and neck, liver or kidney cancer.

This clone was seen only a few times. V gene TRBV15 combines with J gene TRBJ2-2, with 9 bases matching TRBD1. The ends lost 5 bases at V and 4 bases at J; junction bases unmatched: 5. Germline V gene data show CDR1 as LNHNV and CDR2 as YYDKDF (reference sequence). The CDR3 runs 15 residues. CDR3 in DNA: TGTGCCACCAGCGCGGGACAGGGACCCACCGGGGAGCTGTTTTTT. Its translation is CATSAGQGPTGELFF.

V usage is TRBV28 and J usage is TRBJ1-4; the match to TRBD1 covers 9 bases. The V gene end was trimmed by 5 bases and the J gene end by 4 bases; junction bases not matched to a gene: 8. The CDR3 has 16 residues. The V gene's germline CDR1 is MDHEN and CDR2 SYDVKM. The CDR3 spells CASSTSGQGNNEKLFF. The CDR3 DNA reads TGTGCCAGCAGTACTAGCGGACAGGGGAATAATGAAAAACTGTTTTTT.

The chain carries TRBV9 and TRBJ2-5; TRBD2 matches at 13 bases. This CDR3 has 15 residues. The junction had 5 bases not matched to a gene; V was cut back by 2 bases and J by 7 bases. CDR1 SGDLS and CDR2 YYNGEE come from the germline V gene. The CDR3, as DNA: TGTGCCAGCAGCGTGACTAGCGGGGGGTCGGGGACCCAGTACTTC. Translation: CASSVTSGGSGTQYF. The full variable domain, rest sourced from reference TRBV9 and TRBJ2-5, is DSGVTQTPKHLITATGQRVTLRCSPRSGDLSVYWYQQSLDQGLQFLIQYYNGEERAKGNILERFSAQQFPDLHSELNLSSLELGDSALYFCASSVTSGGSGTQYFGPGTRLLVL.

This clone is a singleton in its sample. The chain links TRBV4-1 to TRBJ2-3; D ambiguous. The CDR3 length is 12 residues. Trimming left V 7 bases short and J 5 bases short, with 10 bases between. The V gene's germline CDR1 is MGHRA and CDR2 YSYEKL. The CDR3 loop reads CASTGDGDTQYF. The CDR3, as DNA: TGCGCCAGCACGGGTGATGGAGATACGCAGTATTTT.

A few counts support this clone. The genes are TRBV7-6 and TRBJ2-1; possible D gene TRBD2, 5 bases. The CDR3 covers 16 residues. Germline V gene sequence: CDR1 SGHVS, CDR2 FNYEAQ. The V end lost 5 bases, the J end lost 1 base, and 15 bases lay between the germline ends. This chain's CDR3 is CASSETTISSYNEQFF. The CDR3 DNA reads TGTGCCAGCAGCGAAACGACTATAAGTTCCTACAATGAGCAGTTCTTC.

This clone was observed a handful of times. The J gene is TRBJ1-1, the V gene TRBV4-1; D uncertain. Germline V gene lookup returns CDR1 MGHRA and CDR2 YSYEKL. Trimming took off 3 bases at V and 5 bases at J, with 13 bases between the two ends. CDR3 length: 14 amino acids. CDR3 sequence: CASSHALRGTEAFF. CDR3 nucleotide sequence: TGCGCCAGCAGCCATGCCTTGAGAGGGACTGAAGCTTTCTTT.

The V gene is TRBV30, the J gene TRBJ1-1; 7 nucleotides match TRBD1. From germline, CDR1 is GTSNPN and CDR2 SVGIG (reference sequence). The CDR3 sequence is 14 residues long. With 4 bases clipped from V and 0 bases from J, the junction kept 5 bases outside the gene matches. The CDR3 nucleotides are TGTGCCTGGAAGCTACAGGGGATGAACACTGAAGCTTTCTTT. Protein product: CAWKLQGMNTEAFF.

The rearrangement uses TRBV27 and TRBJ1-5; unclear D gene. The CDR3 runs 14 residues. V lost 8 bases and J 1 base, leaving 12 bases between the germline ends. The germline V gene has CDR1 MNHEY and CDR2 SMNVEV (reference sequence). This CDR3 is CASWSDGSNQPQHF. The CDR3 region has the DNA TGTGCCAGCTGGTCAGATGGGAGCAATCAGCCCCAGCATTTT.

V is TRBV9 and J is TRBJ2-6; unclear D gene. CDR3 size: 17 residues. V was clipped by 0 bases and J by 4 bases, with 14 bases between them. The V gene's germline CDR1 is SGDLS and CDR2 YYNGEE. CDR3 sequence: CASSVARQRPGANVLTF. The CDR3, as DNA: TGTGCCAGCAGCGTAGCCCGGCAACGGCCCGGGGCCAACGTCCTGACTTTC.

The chain combines TRBV5-4 with TRBJ2-2, with a weak D call TRBD1 (6 bases). Trimming took 2 bases from V and 7 from J, leaving 9 bases between them. CDR1 and CDR2 (germline): SGHNT, YYREEE (reference sequence). This CDR3 is built from 13 residues. The CDR3 DNA follows: TGTGCCAGCAGCTTCACAGGGATCGGGGAGCTGTTTTTT. This codes for CASSFTGIGELFF.

This clone was picked up one time. The chain employs TRBV6-5 and TRBJ2-1, with D possibly TRBD1 on 6 matching bases. V lost 1 base and J 6 bases, leaving 16 bases between the germline ends. The germline V gene encodes CDR1 MNHEY and CDR2 SVGAGI. There are 16 residues in the CDR3. The CDR3 spells CASSYYEQGSGNEQFF. The CDR3 DNA sequence: TGTGCCAGCAGTTACTACGAACAGGGTTCTGGCAATGAGCAGTTCTTC.

J is TRBJ1-3 and V is TRBV4-1, with no clear D. This CDR3 has 13 amino acids. Deletions cut 3 bases from V and 3 bases from J, with 6 bases between. The germline gives CDR1 MGHRA, CDR2 YSYEKL. The CDR3 DNA follows: TGCGCCAGCAGCCATCGATTTGGAAACACCATATATTTT. The encoded protein is CASSHRFGNTIYF.

V and J are TRBV4-1 and TRBJ2-5; D is ambiguous. Trimming took off 1 base at V and 1 base at J, with 7 bases between the two ends. CDR1 and CDR2 from the germline V gene are MGHRA and YSYEKL. This CDR3 has 14 amino acids. CDR3 coding DNA: TGCGCCAGCAGCCAAGGGTGGGGCCAAGAGACCCAGTACTTC. The encoded protein is CASSQGWGQETQYF.

The chain links TRBV5-4 to TRBJ2-5, with D perhaps TRBD1 (6 bases). Per the germline V gene, CDR1 is SGHNT and CDR2 is YYREEE (reference sequence). This CDR3 has 13 residues. The germline V and J ends were trimmed by 4 bases and 2 bases, with 9 bases remaining between them. In DNA form, the CDR3 reads TGTGCCAGCAGCCCCGGACAGCAAGAGACCCAGTACTTC. Translation gives CASSPGQQETQYF.

In its sample, this clone is medium-sized (0.01 to 0.1%). The V call is TRBV7-9, the J call TRBJ2-7; TRBD1 agrees at 8 bases. Germline V gene data show CDR1 as SEHNR and CDR2 as FQNEAQ (reference sequence). CDR3 length: 14 amino acids. Trimming cost V 5 bases and J 4 bases; bases outside gene matches: 7. The CDR3 reads CASSHRDRNYEQYF. The CDR3 DNA is TGTGCCAGCAGCCACCGGGACAGGAATTACGAGCAGTACTTC. Full variable domain (missing parts from reference TRBV7-9 and TRBJ2-7): DTGVSQNPRHKITKRGQNVTFRCDPISEHNRLYWYRQTLGQGPEFLTYFQNEAQLEKSRLLSDRFSAERPKGSFSTLEIQRTEQGDSAMYLCASSHRDRNYEQYFGPGTRLTVT.

The CDR3 region has the DNA TGTGCCAGCAGCCTGGGTACCGGGCCCTCCTACGAGCAGTACTTC. Its protein product is CASSLGTGPSYEQYF. The chain employs TRBV14 and TRBJ2-7; D gene unclear. The CDR3 length is 15 residues. V was cut by 4 bases and J by 0 bases, with 13 bases left in between. Germline assignment: CDR1 SGHDN and CDR2 FVKESK.

This clone is labeled medium-sized. This rearrangement joins TRBV27 to TRBJ2-2, with 9 bases aligning to TRBD2. There are 17 residues in the CDR3. Looked up from germline, CDR1 is MNHEY and CDR2 is SMNVEV (reference sequence). The V gene end was trimmed by 1 base and the J gene end by 5 bases; junction bases not matched to a gene: 8. CDR3: CASSLWASGVGTGELFF. CDR3 in DNA: TGTGCCAGCAGTTTATGGGCTAGCGGGGTTGGAACCGGGGAGCTGTTTTTT.

The V gene is TRBV28, the J gene TRBJ2-7; 9 bases fit TRBD2. Germline CDR1 and CDR2: MDHEN and SYDVKM. This CDR3 is built from 14 residues. V lost 7 bases, J lost 3 bases, and 7 bases stayed unmatched. The CDR3: CASNPGLALYEQYF. DNA of the CDR3: TGTGCCAGCAACCCGGGACTAGCTCTCTACGAGCAGTACTTC.

This clone was seen only once. The gene calls are TRBV6-5 and TRBJ1-2, with 8 bases lining up with TRBD1. This CDR3 region has 15 residues. Germline loops: CDR1 MNHEY, CDR2 SVGAGI. J lost 3 bases, V lost 6 bases, and 9 bases had no gene match. CDR3 bases: TGTGCCAGCAGCCCTCGGGACAGGAGACACTATGGCTACACCTTC. It encodes CASSPRDRRHYGYTF.

The V and J genes are TRBV7-6 and TRBJ1-1; no reliable D call. Germline V gives CDR1 SGHVS, CDR2 FNYEAQ. V was cut by 1 base and J by 3 bases, with 6 bases left in between. CDR3 size: 13 residues. CDR3 sequence (DNA): TGTGCCAGCAGCTTAGATGTTTACACTGAAGCTTTCTTT. It yields the protein CASSLDVYTEAFF.